This T cell receptor beta chain originates from a study of cytomegalovirus exposure and HLA in healthy donors. Sequenced by immunoSEQ multiplex PCR; TCRdb stores in-frame clones only, minus some. Of 78,000 or so clones detected, around 94% appear once; the ten largest clones hold roughly 3.2%. The donors were in the roughly 120-subject validation cohort, distinct from the roughly 600-subject first cohort. Trimming took 5 bases from V and 2 from J; bases not matched to a gene: 10. This CDR3 contains 16 residues. The germline gives CDR1 SGHAT, CDR2 FQNNGV. The clonotype originates from a woman between 18 and 30 years old in good health and CMV-seropositive. The sequenced sample consisted of PBMCs. The chain carries TRBV11-2 and TRBJ2-7, with 9 bases that match TRBD1. The CDR3 protein is CASSGPGTGLAYEQYF. Written as DNA, the CDR3 is TGTGCCAGCAGCGGGCCCGGGACAGGGTTGGCCTACGAGCAGTACTTC. The complete variable domain, with remaining parts taken from reference TRBV11-2 and TRBJ2-7, reads EAGVAQSPRYKIIEKRQSVAFWCNPISGHATLYWYQQILGQGPKLLIQFQNNGVVDDSQLPKDRFSAERLKGVDSTLKIQPAKLEDSAVYLCASSGPGTGLAYEQYFGPGTRLTVT.